The rows below give T cell receptor beta chains drawn from one sample of a study of T-cell reconstitution after alpha-beta-depleted transplantation in children. TCRdb reprocessed the PCR reads with MiXCR, giving one entry per CDR3 protein. The data show over 150,000 distinct CDR3 sequences, 6.6% seen once. Specimen: PBMCs, collected before TCRalphabeta/CD19-depleted stem cell transplant. These receptors all come from a boy aged 2 to 10 with acute lymphoblastic leukemia, due to receive a stem cell transplant. Both conserved end residues are part of each CDR3. A D gene is named only where the DNA matches it firmly. Size values are once, few and many counts, or a class for expanded clones, and some rows have none.

CDR3 DNA: TGTGCCAGCAGTTTAGGTGGGGGGACCAGCGAGGCTTTCTTT
CDR3 protein: CASSLGGGTSEAFF
D gene: -
V gene: TRBV6-5
J gene: TRBJ1-1
clone size: -

CDR3 DNA: TGCGCCAGCAGCTCCTCGACGGATAACCGGGGAGAGACCCAGTACTTC
CDR3 protein: CASSSSTDNRGETQYF
D gene: -
V gene: TRBV5-1
J gene: TRBJ2-5
clone size: many

CDR3 DNA: TGTGCCAGCAGCTTAGACTATAGCGGGAGGTACAATGAGCAGTTCTTC
CDR3 protein: CASSLDYSGRYNEQFF
D gene: TRBD2
V gene: TRBV7-2
J gene: TRBJ2-1
clone size: many

CDR3 DNA: TGTGCCAGCAGTTTAAGGGGAGCTCAACAGCCCCAGCATTTT
CDR3 protein: CASSLRGAQQPQHF
D gene: -
V gene: TRBV28
J gene: TRBJ1-5
clone size: few

CDR3 DNA: TGTGCCAGCAGCCTCTTTTCGGACAGTGCCCAGCATTTT
CDR3 protein: CASSLFSDSAQHF
D gene: -
V gene: TRBV7-9
J gene: TRBJ1-5
clone size: many

CDR3 DNA: TGTGCCAGCCTCGGACAGGGGGCGTCTGGAAACACCATATATTTT
CDR3 protein: CASLGQGASGNTIYF
D gene: TRBD1
V gene: TRBV27
J gene: TRBJ1-3
clone size: many

CDR3 DNA: TGTGCCAGCAGATCTACCGGGCAGATAACCGGGGAGCTGTTTTTT
CDR3 protein: CASRSTGQITGELFF
D gene: -
V gene: TRBV7-9
J gene: TRBJ2-2
clone size: few

CDR3 DNA: TGCAGTGCTCCTTCCTATAGCGGGGGGGCAGATACGCAGTATTTT
CDR3 protein: CSAPSYSGGADTQYF
D gene: TRBD2
V gene: TRBV20-1
J gene: TRBJ2-3
clone size: many

CDR3 DNA: TGTGCCAGCAGTGACTTGCGGAACACTGAAGCTTTCTTT
CDR3 protein: CASSDLRNTEAFF
D gene: -
V gene: TRBV6-1
J gene: TRBJ1-1
clone size: many

CDR3 DNA: TGTGCCAGCAGCCAAGAGTCAGTGAACTATGGCTACACCTTC
CDR3 protein: CASSQESVNYGYTF
D gene: -
V gene: TRBV14
J gene: TRBJ1-2
clone size: -

CDR3 DNA: TGTGCCAGCAGCTTCAGTGACAGGAACACTGAAGCTTTCTTT
CDR3 protein: CASSFSDRNTEAFF
D gene: -
V gene: TRBV7-9
J gene: TRBJ1-1
clone size: -

CDR3 DNA: TGTGCCAGCCCGGCGGCCTCGGGGATCAATGAGCAGTTCTTC
CDR3 protein: CASPAASGINEQFF
D gene: -
V gene: TRBV25-1
J gene: TRBJ2-1
clone size: many

CDR3 DNA: TGTGCCAGCAGCGCTTTCCCGGGACCGCTTTACGAGCAGTACTTC
CDR3 protein: CASSAFPGPLYEQYF
D gene: -
V gene: TRBV5-5
J gene: TRBJ2-7
clone size: few

CDR3 DNA: TGCGCCAGCAGCTCCCAAAGCTCGAACACCGGGGAGCTGTTTTTT
CDR3 protein: CASSSQSSNTGELFF
D gene: -
V gene: TRBV5-1
J gene: TRBJ2-2
clone size: many

CDR3 DNA: TGTGCCAGCAGTCTTGTCCTGCGAAGGGCGGCGTTGGAGACCCAGTACTTC
CDR3 protein: CASSLVLRRAALETQYF
D gene: -
V gene: TRBV5-6
J gene: TRBJ2-5
clone size: many

CDR3 DNA: TGTGCCAGCTCACCAGGAGGGACAGGGGATAACAATGAGCAGTTCTTC
CDR3 protein: CASSPGGTGDNNEQFF
D gene: TRBD1
V gene: TRBV18
J gene: TRBJ2-1
clone size: many

CDR3 DNA: TGCAGCGTTGAAGTAGGCGGGTACGAGCAGTACTTC
CDR3 protein: CSVEVGGYEQYF
D gene: -
V gene: TRBV29-1
J gene: TRBJ2-7
clone size: many

CDR3 DNA: TGTGCCAGCAGTCCCGGGAGCAGAACCACCGGGGAGCTGTTTTTT
CDR3 protein: CASSPGSRTTGELFF
D gene: -
V gene: TRBV27
J gene: TRBJ2-2
clone size: -

CDR3 DNA: TGTGCCAGCAGTTACTCGAAAGCGGGCGGAGGGTGGACTGAAGCTTTCTTT
CDR3 protein: CASSYSKAGGGWTEAFF
D gene: -
V gene: TRBV6-5
J gene: TRBJ1-1
clone size: few

CDR3 DNA: TGTGCCAGCAGCTCCCAGGGGACCCTAGCGGGGTCATTATGGGAGCAGTTCTTC
CDR3 protein: CASSSQGTLAGSLWEQFF
D gene: TRBD2
V gene: TRBV7-8
J gene: TRBJ2-1
clone size: few

CDR3 DNA: TGCGCCAGCAGACTAGCGGGGAGCACAGATACGCAGTATTTT
CDR3 protein: CASRLAGSTDTQYF
D gene: TRBD2
V gene: TRBV5-1
J gene: TRBJ2-3
clone size: many

CDR3 DNA: TGCGCCAGCAGCTTGGAGAACAGCGGGAGTTTGGACGAGCAGTACTTC
CDR3 protein: CASSLENSGSLDEQYF
D gene: TRBD2
V gene: TRBV5-1
J gene: TRBJ2-7
clone size: few

CDR3 DNA: TGTGCCACCAGTGACGCAGGGTTCGCCGGGGAGCTGTTTTTT
CDR3 protein: CATSDAGFAGELFF
D gene: -
V gene: TRBV24-1
J gene: TRBJ2-2
clone size: few

CDR3 DNA: TGTGCCAGCAGTCGTAGCGGGAGATCTCGAGAGACCCAGTACTTC
CDR3 protein: CASSRSGRSRETQYF
D gene: TRBD2
V gene: TRBV28
J gene: TRBJ2-5
clone size: many

CDR3 DNA: TGTGCCAGCAGCTTTGGGCTAGCGGGTACCGGGGAGCTGTTTTTT
CDR3 protein: CASSFGLAGTGELFF
D gene: TRBD2
V gene: TRBV7-2
J gene: TRBJ2-2
clone size: medium-sized

CDR3 DNA: TGTGCCAGCAGTTCCGGGGGGGACCTCCAAGAGACCCAGTACTTC
CDR3 protein: CASSSGGDLQETQYF
D gene: TRBD2
V gene: TRBV28
J gene: TRBJ2-5
clone size: many

CDR3 DNA: TGTGCCAGCAGTGAAAGTAGGGGCACTGAAGCTTTCTTT
CDR3 protein: CASSESRGTEAFF
D gene: -
V gene: TRBV6-4
J gene: TRBJ1-1
clone size: -

CDR3 DNA: TGTGCCAGCAGCGTAGGCGCGGGAGGGGCCCTTAACAATGAGCAGTTCTTC
CDR3 protein: CASSVGAGGALNNEQFF
D gene: TRBD2
V gene: TRBV9
J gene: TRBJ2-1
clone size: many